This TCR beta chain was captured in a study of T cell responses to AZD1222 COVID-19 vaccine. CDR3 size: 14 residues. Germline values: CDR1 SGHRS, CDR2 YFSETQ. The V and J ends lost 2 bases and 6 bases, in that order; junction bases with no gene match: 6. Here immunoSEQ multiplex PCR was the method, and the copy in TCRdb shows in-frame clones only, minus some. The data hold fewer than 150,000 clones, with around 90% observed a single time. Turning to this clone: What it binds is unknown.

Study-level results: Researchers report vaccine-associated CD4 TCRs spanning spike, with dominance at 160-218 and 743-854. Once two AZD1222 doses were given, Spike-specific TCR breadth and depth went up.

The rearrangement links TRBV5-1 to TRBJ2-7; TRBD2 aligns across 9 bases. The sequence derives from an adult in good health. The sequencing here drew on peripheral blood, taken on day 0 of AZD1222 vaccination. CDR3 DNA: TGCGCCAGCAGCTTTGCGGGAGGGTCTCTCGAGCAGTACTTC. This codes for CASSFAGGSLEQYF.